This TCR beta chain emerged from a study of blood T cell repertoires in COVID-19. Study context: COVID-19 samples from acute and convalescent phases originated in the United States, Italy and Spain. The cDNA or gDNA used as material had been derived from T cells, B-cell-depleted T cells, or PBMCs.

V dropped 1 base and J dropped 6; count of bases not matched to a gene: 1. Per germline, CDR1 MNHNS and CDR2 SASEGT. CDR3 size: 14 residues. Original processing notes: The assay estimated nucleated cells by amplifying reference gene primers. Sequenced by immunoSEQ multiplex PCR; TCRdb stores in-frame clones only, minus some. V and J calls and clone size come straight from that table; D and trimming were deduced from the DNA. The sample has roughly 82,000 clones, roughly 91% seen once. The TCR comes from a woman aged 45-59 years in a cohort sampled during active COVID-19. The sample comprised peripheral blood. V and J are TRBV6-1 and TRBJ2-1, with TRBD2 matching over 9 bases. In nucleotides, the CDR3 is TGTGCCAGCAGTGAAGGAGCGGGAGGCAATGAGCAGTTCTTC. Amino acid sequence: CASSEGAGGNEQFF.